A selection of T cell receptor beta chains follows, all from one sample in a study of blood T cells in healthy people across ages. Each CDR3 protein gets one entry after TCRdb re-called the 5' RACE reads with MiXCR. The sample has roughly 680,000 distinct CDR3 sequences, around half seen once. The sequencing input was blood. The receptors were gathered from a woman aged 60-75 years in good health. CDR3s include the opening cysteine and the closing phenylalanine or tryptophan. A D gene is named only where the DNA matches it firmly. Clone size is given for some rows only: seen once, a few or many times, or a class if the clone is expanded.

size: many
D: NA
V: TRBV4-3
J: TRBJ1-2
DNA: TGCGCCAGCAGCCAAGATTCGCTTCGGTATGGCTACACCTTC
CDR3: CASSQDSLRYGYTF

size: NA
D: NA
V: TRBV20-1
J: TRBJ1-5
DNA: TGCAGTGCCAGGGGCACGGGGAGGCAGCCCCAGCATTTT
CDR3: CSARGTGRQPQHF

size: many
D: TRBD1
V: TRBV7-2
J: TRBJ2-7
DNA: TGTGCCAGCAGCGATAACAGGGGTCCCCACGAGCAGTACTTC
CDR3: CASSDNRGPHEQYF

size: NA
D: TRBD1
V: TRBV4-3
J: TRBJ2-3
DNA: TGCGCCAGCAGCCAACGAACCGGGACAGGGCTGAGCACAGATACGCAGTATTTT
CDR3: CASSQRTGTGLSTDTQYF

size: NA
D: NA
V: TRBV6-5
J: TRBJ1-2
DNA: TGTGCCAGCAGGCCACCGGGGGGCTTGAACTATGGCTACACCTTC
CDR3: CASRPPGGLNYGYTF

size: NA
D: TRBD1
V: TRBV28
J: TRBJ1-2
DNA: TGTGCCAGCAGAATGGGACAGGGCTATGGCTACACCTTC
CDR3: CASRMGQGYGYTF

size: NA
D: NA
V: TRBV7-2
J: TRBJ2-5
DNA: TGTGCCAGCAGCTTAGTTTTCCGGCAGGGCCAGTACTTC
CDR3: CASSLVFRQGQYF

size: NA
D: NA
V: TRBV12-3/TRBV12-4
J: TRBJ1-1
DNA: TGTGCCAGCAGTCCCGGGGCCAAGGCTTACACTGAAGCTTTCTTT
CDR3: CASSPGAKAYTEAFF

size: NA
D: NA
V: TRBV7-2
J: TRBJ1-2
DNA: TGTGCCAACAGCACGCGCGCCGGGCTTCCCTATGGCTACACCTTC
CDR3: CANSTRAGLPYGYTF

size: NA
D: NA
V: TRBV5-1
J: TRBJ2-7
DNA: TGCGCCAGCAGCTTGGATATAGGGAATGAGCAGTACTTC
CDR3: CASSLDIGNEQYF

size: NA
D: NA
V: TRBV27
J: TRBJ2-3
DNA: TGTGCCCGGGCCTCTGCACAGGCAGATACGCAGTATTTT
CDR3: CARASAQADTQYF

size: few
D: TRBD1
V: TRBV24-1
J: TRBJ1-1
DNA: TGTGCCACCAGTGATTCGACAGGGGGATCGGACACTGAAGCTTTCTTT
CDR3: CATSDSTGGSDTEAFF

size: NA
D: TRBD1
V: TRBV5-1
J: TRBJ2-4
DNA: TGCGCCAGCAGCTCCGGGACAGGGACCCCTCTTCGGCTAGCCAAAAACATTCAGTACTTC
CDR3: CASSSGTGTPLRLAKNIQYF

size: NA
D: TRBD2
V: TRBV4-2
J: TRBJ2-1
DNA: TGTGCCAGCAGCCAAGCCGTTGGACTAGCGGATGAGCAGTTCTTC
CDR3: CASSQAVGLADEQFF

size: NA
D: TRBD1
V: TRBV6-6
J: TRBJ2-3
DNA: TGTGCCTGCCGGGACAGGTCTATGGATACGCAGTATTTT
CDR3: CACRDRSMDTQYF

size: NA
D: NA
V: TRBV20-1
J: TRBJ2-1
DNA: TGCAGTGCTGAGGGACGGCGAACTGAGCAGTTCTTC
CDR3: CSAEGRRTEQFF

size: NA
D: TRBD2
V: TRBV28
J: TRBJ2-1
DNA: TGTGCCAGCAGCTCCGGACTAGCGGGAAAGTTCTTC
CDR3: CASSSGLAGKFF

size: NA
D: NA
V: TRBV6-6
J: TRBJ2-7
DNA: TGTGCCAGCAGTTACGGATACTCCTACGAGCAGTACTTC
CDR3: CASSYGYSYEQYF

size: NA
D: NA
V: TRBV6-1
J: TRBJ1-2
DNA: TGTGCCAGCAGTGAAGTCCGGACTGGCTACACCTTC
CDR3: CASSEVRTGYTF

size: few
D: NA
V: TRBV9
J: TRBJ2-5
DNA: TGTGCCAGCAGCGTAGGCAGGGCCTACGGGGAGACCCAGTACTTC
CDR3: CASSVGRAYGETQYF

size: NA
D: NA
V: TRBV10-3
J: TRBJ1-1
DNA: TGTGCCATCAGTGAGTCTGGGGGGCGAGGGACTGAAGCTTTCTTT
CDR3: CAISESGGRGTEAFF

size: few
D: NA
V: TRBV20-1
J: TRBJ2-7
DNA: TGCAGTGCTAGGGGCGGCTACGAGCAGTACTTC
CDR3: CSARGGYEQYF

size: few
D: NA
V: TRBV12-3/TRBV12-4
J: TRBJ2-7
DNA: TGTGCCAGCGGGAGGACAGACGGGTACGAGCAGTACTTC
CDR3: CASGRTDGYEQYF

size: NA
D: NA
V: TRBV7-2
J: TRBJ2-2
DNA: TGTGCCAGCATCTTATATGGGCTCACCGGGGAGCTGTTTTTT
CDR3: CASILYGLTGELFF

size: NA
D: NA
V: TRBV27
J: TRBJ2-1
DNA: TGTGCCAGCAGTTTATCGATGGGGGGTTACAATGAGCAGTTCTTC
CDR3: CASSLSMGGYNEQFF